The rows below give T cell receptor beta chains drawn from one sample of a study of regulatory T cells in long-lasting Graves disease. MiXCR, run by TCRdb on the multiplex PCR reads, gives a single entry per CDR3 protein. The sample lists some 470,000 distinct CDR3 sequences, 20% to 25% occurring once. The sample here was peripheral blood mononuclear cells (PBMCs), taken when the disease was refractory, from a patient treated with antithyroid drugs. The receptors derive from a female donor with Graves disease. Both conserved end residues are part of each CDR3. D genes are given only for firm matches. Size is omitted from some rows. Given values are once, few, many or a class for expanded clones.

abundance	j_gene	d_gene	v_gene	CDR3aa	CDR3nt
.	TRBJ2-5	.	TRBV7-8	CASSLVRGIRETQYF	TGTGCCAGCAGCTTAGTTCGGGGGATACGGGAGACCCAGTACTTC
.	TRBJ2-2	.	TRBV6-2/TRBV6-3	CASSSRGGNTGELFF	TGTGCCAGCAGTAGTCGAGGGGGGAACACCGGGGAGCTGTTTTTT
many	TRBJ2-7	TRBD1	TRBV5-1	CASSQATGGLGEQYF	TGCGCCAGCAGCCAAGCGACAGGGGGCTTGGGCGAGCAGTACTTC
few	TRBJ1-2	TRBD1	TRBV6-1	CASSERGLAYGYTF	TGTGCCAGCAGTGAAAGGGGGCTTGCCTATGGCTACACCTTC
few	TRBJ1-6	.	TRBV4-1	CASSQVATDNSPLHF	TGCGCCAGCAGCCAAGTAGCGACAGATAATTCACCCCTCCACTTT
many	TRBJ1-2	TRBD1	TRBV28	CASSQGTGYGYTF	TGTGCCAGCAGTCAGGGGACAGGCTATGGCTACACCTTC
.	TRBJ2-7	.	TRBV28	CASTISLTRSYEQYF	TGTGCCAGCACCATTAGCCTAACTAGGTCCTACGAGCAGTACTTC
.	TRBJ2-1	.	TRBV12-3/TRBV12-4	CASSFNYNEQFF	TGTGCCAGCAGTTTTAACTACAATGAGCAGTTCTTC
.	TRBJ1-5	.	TRBV10-2	CASSGQVANQPQHF	TGCGCCAGCAGTGGACAGGTGGCCAATCAGCCCCAGCATTTT
few	TRBJ2-7	TRBD2	TRBV3-1	CASSKRGSSYEQYF	TGTGCCAGCAGCAAGCGGGGGAGCTCCTACGAGCAGTACTTC
few	TRBJ1-1	.	TRBV7-9	CASSLIVTEAFF	TGTGCCAGCAGCCTTATTGTCACTGAAGCTTTCTTT
many	TRBJ1-1	.	TRBV7-8	CASRPIHEEAFF	TGTGCCAGCAGACCAATTCATGAAGAAGCTTTCTTT
.	TRBJ2-2	.	TRBV20-1	CSARDMAGAGELFF	TGCAGTGCTAGAGATATGGCAGGGGCCGGGGAGCTGTTTTTT
few	TRBJ1-5	.	TRBV28	CASSLIGRGQHF	TGTGCCAGCAGTTTGATAGGGAGAGGCCAGCATTTT
.	TRBJ2-7	.	TRBV11-2	CASKGWGPYEQYF	TGTGCCAGCAAGGGCTGGGGCCCCTACGAGCAGTACTTC
many	TRBJ1-1	.	TRBV28	CASSLWQGTEAFF	TGTGCCAGCAGTTTATGGCAGGGAACTGAAGCTTTCTTT
many	TRBJ2-7	.	TRBV28	CASSSTGSTYEQYF	TGTGCCAGCAGTTCCACAGGGTCCACCTACGAGCAGTACTTC
few	TRBJ1-2	TRBD1	TRBV7-9	CASSPTRGTGQGDYGYTF	TGTGCCAGCAGCCCAACCCGGGGGACGGGACAGGGGGACTATGGCTACACCTTC
few	TRBJ2-3	TRBD1	TRBV12-3/TRBV12-4	CASTGGTISSTDTQYF	TGTGCCAGTACAGGGGGCACCATCTCTAGCACAGATACGCAGTATTTT
many	TRBJ2-5	TRBD1	TRBV28	CASAWQGANFRGETQYF	TGTGCCAGCGCTTGGCAGGGGGCAAACTTTCGGGGAGAGACCCAGTACTTC
.	TRBJ2-3	TRBD1	TRBV29-1	CSVPGQGTTDTQYF	TGCAGCGTCCCGGGACAGGGGACCACAGATACGCAGTATTTT
.	TRBJ2-5	.	TRBV29-1	CSVVNPAGKGQYF	TGCAGCGTTGTCAACCCGGCGGGGAAGGGCCAGTACTTC
once	TRBJ1-1	.	TRBV29-1	CSLGHFNTEAFF	TGCAGCCTGGGACACTTCAACACTGAAGCTTTCTTT
few	TRBJ2-1	.	TRBV28	CASSLGAVVNEQFF	TGTGCCAGCAGCCTAGGGGCCGTGGTAAATGAGCAGTTCTTC
.	TRBJ2-5	.	TRBV7-9	CASTSPPTEYQETQYF	TGTGCCAGCACTTCACCTCCCACGGAGTACCAAGAGACCCAGTACTTC
once	TRBJ1-2	.	TRBV20-1	CSARVHRDPNYGYTF	TGCAGTGCTAGAGTTCACAGGGACCCCAACTATGGCTACACCTTC
few	TRBJ1-1	.	TRBV6-1	CASRAGTPYRIMNTEAFF	TGTGCCAGCAGAGCCGGGACCCCCTACCGGATAATGAACACTGAAGCTTTCTTT
.	TRBJ1-5	.	TRBV7-2	CASSRNRALEEPQHF	TGTGCCAGCAGCCGCAACAGGGCTCTAGAGGAGCCCCAGCATTTT
many	TRBJ1-1	TRBD1	TRBV6-1	CASRPGQGAEAFF	TGTGCCAGCAGGCCGGGACAGGGCGCTGAAGCTTTCTTT
.	TRBJ2-7	.	TRBV20-1	CSASSPQGGAYEQYF	TGCAGTGCTAGTTCTCCACAAGGGGGGGCTTACGAGCAGTACTTC
few	TRBJ2-7	.	TRBV7-9	CASSRSLGSGEQYF	TGTGCCAGCAGCCGCTCGCTCGGGTCAGGCGAGCAGTACTTC
few	TRBJ1-3	.	TRBV19	CATRPLQASSGNTIYF	TGTGCGACAAGGCCCCTCCAGGCGTCCTCTGGAAACACCATATATTTT
few	TRBJ1-1	.	TRBV12-3/TRBV12-4	CASSPRGVYTEAFF	TGTGCCAGCAGCCCAAGGGGGGTCTACACTGAAGCTTTCTTT
.	TRBJ2-5	.	TRBV30	CAWRDGGRETQYF	TGTGCCTGGAGAGATGGGGGTCGTGAGACCCAGTACTTC
many	TRBJ1-2	TRBD1	TRBV10-3	CAITGALNYGYTF	TGTGCCATAACAGGGGCCCTTAACTATGGCTACACCTTC
.	TRBJ1-2	.	TRBV6-1	CASSPQWGASYGYTF	TGTGCCAGCAGTCCCCAGTGGGGGGCCTCCTATGGCTACACCTTC
many	TRBJ1-5	TRBD1	TRBV2	CASSTGTGGYQPQHF	TGTGCCAGCAGCACCGGGACAGGGGGTTATCAGCCCCAGCATTTT
.	TRBJ1-2	TRBD1	TRBV5-5	CASSRRDRGSFNYGYTF	TGTGCCAGCAGCCGGCGGGACAGGGGCTCCTTTAACTATGGCTACACCTTC
few	TRBJ1-4	TRBD1	TRBV29-1	CSASGGGTNEKLFF	TGCAGCGCTTCAGGGGGTGGTACTAATGAAAAACTGTTTTTT
few	TRBJ2-5	TRBD1	TRBV5-1	CASSLAPGQATQETQYF	TGCGCCAGCAGCTTGGCCCCGGGACAGGCCACCCAAGAGACCCAGTACTTC
once	TRBJ2-1	.	TRBV5-1	CASSLRSVNEQFF	TGCGCCAGCAGCTTGAGGTCAGTGAATGAGCAGTTCTTC
many	TRBJ1-2	.	TRBV28	CASSWTVPYGYTF	TGTGCCAGCAGTTGGACGGTCCCCTATGGCTACACCTTC
many	TRBJ1-2	.	TRBV20-1	CSAGPAGSLEDYTF	TGCAGTGCTGGCCCGGCCGGCAGTCTGGAGGACTACACCTTC
few	TRBJ1-5	.	TRBV6-5	CASSWIAESAQPQHF	TGTGCCAGCAGTTGGATCGCGGAGTCCGCTCAGCCCCAGCATTTT
many	TRBJ1-2	TRBD1	TRBV12-3/TRBV12-4	CASRVRGYYGYTF	TGTGCCAGCAGAGTCAGGGGGTACTATGGCTACACCTTC
many	TRBJ2-5	TRBD2	TRBV28	CASRRPGLGQETQYF	TGTGCCAGCAGGCGACCGGGACTAGGGCAAGAGACCCAGTACTTC
.	TRBJ2-7	.	TRBV20-1	CSAILESSYEQYF	TGCAGTGCTATCCTCGAAAGCTCCTACGAGCAGTACTTC
many	TRBJ1-2	TRBD1	TRBV7-8	CASSSTGGTSYGYTF	TGTGCCAGCAGCTCGACAGGGGGCACTTCCTATGGCTACACCTTC
.	TRBJ2-2	.	TRBV20-1	CSALLGFGELFF	TGCAGTGCCCTGCTTGGGTTCGGGGAGCTGTTTTTT
many	TRBJ1-5	.	TRBV28	CASSRGSNQPQHF	TGTGCCAGCAGCCGAGGTAGCAATCAGCCCCAGCATTTT
few	TRBJ1-4	TRBD1	TRBV10-3	CASSGQDEKLFF	TGTGCCAGCTCGGGACAGGATGAAAAACTGTTTTTT
many	TRBJ1-1	.	TRBV3-1	CASSSYPPGENTEAFF	TGTGCCAGCAGTTCTTACCCCCCAGGCGAGAACACTGAAGCTTTCTTT
few	TRBJ2-7	TRBD2	TRBV6-2/TRBV6-3	CASNLRDRTRTYEQYF	TGTGCCAGCAATCTGAGGGATCGGACTAGAACCTACGAGCAGTACTTC
.	TRBJ2-1	TRBD2	TRBV29-1	CSVVLREVSEQFF	TGCAGCGTTGTGTTGCGGGAGGTTAGCGAGCAGTTCTTC
.	TRBJ1-1	TRBD1	TRBV19	CASSWDRDTEAFF	TGTGCCAGTAGCTGGGACAGGGACACTGAAGCTTTCTTT
many	TRBJ2-5	.	TRBV3-1	CASSRNAGTPKYF	TGTGCCAGCAGCCGAAACGCCGGGACTCCAAAGTACTTC
many	TRBJ2-5	.	TRBV6-9	CASSYWPGKETQYF	TGTGCCAGCAGTTACTGGCCGGGGAAGGAGACCCAGTACTTC